This entry lists 25 T cell receptor beta chains sequenced from one sample in a study of blood T cell repertoires in COVID-19 (dated by TCRdb to about 2020). Library method: the immunoSEQ multiplex PCR assay. The table comes from immuneACCESS by way of TCRdb, which keeps in-frame sequences with V and J called. Part of the clones is missing from these tables; in studies checked, under half for an unresolved V gene and the rest for unknown reasons. The sample table shows about 49,000 clones, and 68% are seen once. Of the sample, just under 9% is held by the ten largest clones. The sequencing input was peripheral blood. The receptors stem from a woman in her 70s with acute or convalescent COVID-19.

This rearrangement joins TRBV28 to TRBJ1-2, with D possibly being TRBD1 (6 bases). Germline V gene sequence: CDR1 MDHEN, CDR2 SYDVKM. V was pared by 6 bases and J by 4 bases, with 12 bases between. This CDR3 is 13 amino acids long. This CDR3 is CASSEGQVYGYTF. CDR3 coding DNA: TGTGCCAGCAGCGAGGGACAAGTCTATGGCTACACCTTC.

This sequence joins TRBV28 and TRBJ2-3; 8 nucleotides match TRBD2. Unmatched junction bases numbered 5, after V lost 4 bases and J lost 2 bases. Germline V lookup: CDR1 MDHEN, CDR2 SYDVKM. This CDR3 comprises 15 residues. This CDR3 reads CASSSLADITDTQYF. DNA for the CDR3: TGTGCCAGCAGTTCACTAGCGGATATCACAGATACGCAGTATTTT. The variable domain in full, with the rest retrieved from reference TRBV28 and TRBJ2-3, is DVKVTQSSRYLVKRTGEKVFLECVQDMDHENMFWYRQDPGLGLRLIYFSYDVKMKEKGDIPEGYSVSREKKERFSLILESASTNQTSMYLCASSSLADITDTQYFGPGTRLTVL.

The CDR3 here is CASSPSGGEETQYF. For the CDR3, the DNA is TGTGCCAGCAGCCCTAGCGGGGGGGAAGAGACCCAGTACTTC. The V call is TRBV4-2, the J call TRBJ2-5, with TRBD2 identical over 12 bases. CDR1 LGHNA and CDR2 YNFKEQ come from the germline V gene. J lost 3 bases, V lost 4 bases, and 0 bases had no gene match. This CDR3 is built from 14 residues.

The chain combines TRBV9 with TRBJ1-6; 9 bases map to TRBD1. The V and J ends lost 0 bases and 8 bases, in that order; junction bases with no gene match: 0. Germline CDR1 SGDLS, CDR2 YYNGEE. The length of the CDR3 is 14 residues. CDR3 nucleotide sequence: TGTGCCAGCAGCGTAGGGACAGGGGATTCACCCCTCCACTTT. This encodes CASSVGTGDSPLHF.

The V and J genes are TRBV12-3 or TRBV12-4 and TRBJ1-1; D not certain. The V end was cut by 5 bases, the J end by 2 bases, with 9 bases between. The CDR3 sequence is 13 residues long. For the CDR3, the DNA is TGTGCCAGCAGTGGTTACAGAAACACTGAAGCTTTCTTT. Residues: CASSGYRNTEAFF.

The V gene is TRBV18, the J gene TRBJ2-7; no definite D call. Germline loops: CDR1 KGHSH, CDR2 LQKENI. The germline V and J ends were trimmed by 5 bases and 2 bases, with 16 bases remaining between them. This CDR3 has 15 residues. The CDR3 DNA reads as TGTGCCAGCTCATCCCCAGTGGTCGGAGCCTACGAGCAGTACTTC. It is translated as CASSSPVVGAYEQYF. The full variable domain, its missing parts supplied by reference TRBV18 and TRBJ2-7, is NAGVMQNPRHLVRRRGQEARLRCSPMKGHSHVYWYRQLPEEGLKFMVYLQKENIIDESGMPKERFSAEFPKEGPSILRIQQVVRGDSAAYFCASSSPVVGAYEQYFGPGTRLTVT.

The chain carries TRBV9 and TRBJ2-1, with TRBD1 as a possible D gene (7 bases). CDR3 size: 14 residues. Germline-derived CDR1 and CDR2 are SGDLS and YYNGEE. Trimming left V 7 bases short and J 6 bases short, with 17 bases between. CDR3 DNA sequence: TGTGCCAGCGGCAGGGGGGCGGTTATCAATGAGCAGTTCTTC. Protein product: CASGRGAVINEQFF. The whole variable domain, remainder taken from reference TRBV9 and TRBJ2-1, is DSGVTQTPKHLITATGQRVTLRCSPRSGDLSVYWYQQSLDQGLQFLIQYYNGEERAKGNILERFSAQQFPDLHSELNLSSLELGDSALYFCASGRGAVINEQFFGPGTRLTVL.

The chain carries TRBV29-1 and TRBJ2-3, with 9 bases matching TRBD1. This CDR3 comprises 13 residues. Unmatched junction bases numbered 5, after V lost 5 bases and J lost 5 bases. Germline loops: CDR1 SQVTM, CDR2 ANQGSEA. In DNA form, the CDR3 reads TGCAGCGTTAAACAGGGGGCGGGAGATACGCAGTATTTT. Translated, it gives CSVKQGAGDTQYF.

The chain recombines TRBV5-5 with TRBJ2-1; a possible D gene is TRBD1 (6 bases). Trimming left V 2 bases short and J 9 bases short, with 21 bases between. The V gene's germline CDR1 is SGHKS and CDR2 YYEKEE (reference sequence). The CDR3 is made up of 16 amino acids. The CDR3 region has the DNA TGTGCCAGCAGCTTAACAGGGTTCACCGCCGGCGGTGAGCAGTTCTTC. Translation gives CASSLTGFTAGGEQFF.

The chain employs TRBV9 and TRBJ1-5; 10 nucleotides agree with TRBD1. The CDR3 runs 17 residues. The germline gives CDR1 SGDLS, CDR2 YYNGEE. J was trimmed by 2 bases and V by 3 bases; bases with no gene match: 8. The CDR3 DNA reads TGTGCCAGCAGCGCAAAGACAGGGGGCCGACGCAATCAGCCCCAGCATTTT. This gives the protein CASSAKTGGRRNQPQHF.

The V and J genes are TRBV19 and TRBJ1-1; 7 bases fit TRBD1. The CDR3 loop spans 14 amino acids. CDR1 is LNHDA, CDR2 SQIVND, per germline (reference sequence). The trim removed 8 bases at V and 0 bases at J, leaving 6 bases unmatched. CDR3: CASSPGQLNTEAFF. The CDR3 region has the DNA TGTGCCAGTTCTCCGGGACAGCTGAACACTGAAGCTTTCTTT.

This chain uses TRBV6-5 with TRBJ1-5; TRBD1 might be the D (6 bases). Germline lookup yields CDR1 MNHEY and CDR2 SVGAGI. The V end was cut by 6 bases, the J end by 4 bases, with 16 bases between. The CDR3 runs 15 residues. The CDR3 is CASSSGTLRNQPQHF. In DNA, the CDR3 is TGTGCCAGCAGCTCCGGGACACTTCGGAATCAGCCCCAGCATTTT.

This clone has just a few counts. The V and J genes are TRBV20-1 and TRBJ2-7; D uncertain. Germline CDR1 is DFQATT and CDR2 is SNEGSKA (reference sequence). Trimming pared 4 bases from V and 7 bases from J, leaving 8 bases between. The CDR3 length is 10 residues. The CDR3 loop reads CSATYLEQYF. The DNA for the CDR3 is TGCAGTGCTACTTACTTGGAGCAGTACTTC.

The DNA for the CDR3 is TGTGCCAGCTCTTACATACGGGAGACAGATACGCAGTATTTT. This gives the protein CASSYIRETDTQYF. The chain has TRBV18 and TRBJ2-3; a possible D gene is TRBD2 (6 bases). The V gene's germline CDR1 is KGHSH and CDR2 LQKENI. The CDR3 length is 14 residues. V lost 6 bases and J lost 3, with 13 bases in between.

The chain has TRBV10-2 and TRBJ2-7; D unresolved. V lost 1 base to trimming and J lost 2 bases, with 12 bases between them. The CDR3 is 15 residues long. Looked up from germline, CDR1 is WSHSY and CDR2 is SAAADI. CDR3 bases: TGCGCCAGCAGTGAGTTTATTAGCAGAACCTACGAGCAGTACTTC. It yields the protein CASSEFISRTYEQYF.

The chain uses TRBV7-9 and TRBJ2-7, with 7 bases matching TRBD2. CDR3 length: 14 amino acids. Germline V gene lookup returns CDR1 SEHNR and CDR2 FQNEAQ (reference sequence). Losses at the gene ends were 1 base for V and 2 bases for J; bases not matched to a gene: 2. As DNA, the CDR3 is TGTGCCAGCAGCTTAGTGGGGGGGGCCTACGAGCAGTACTTC. This codes for CASSLVGGAYEQYF. Full variable domain (remainder filled in from reference TRBV7-9 and TRBJ2-7): DTGVSQNPRHKITKRGQNVTFRCDPISEHNRLYWYRQTLGQGPEFLTYFQNEAQLEKSRLLSDRFSAERPKGSFSTLEIQRTEQGDSAMYLCASSLVGGAYEQYFGPGTRLTVT.

The rearrangement joins TRBV19 to TRBJ1-1; no reliable D call. CDR1 is LNHDA, CDR2 SQIVND, per germline (reference sequence). CDR3 size: 13 residues. The germline V and J ends were trimmed by 6 bases and 3 bases, with 11 bases remaining between them. The chain's CDR3 is CASSVGVDTEAFF. CDR3 DNA: TGTGCCAGTAGCGTCGGGGTCGACACTGAAGCTTTCTTT.

This clone was picked up a small number of times. This sequence joins TRBV28 and TRBJ1-2, with TRBD1 identical over 9 bases. The germline CDR1 and CDR2 sequences are MDHEN and SYDVKM. This CDR3 is 15 amino acids long. Unmatched junction bases numbered 10, after V lost 8 bases and J lost 3 bases. The CDR3 reads CASGTGQGSDYGYTF. The CDR3 DNA reads as TGTGCCAGCGGAACGGGACAGGGCTCGGACTATGGCTACACCTTC.

This clone has a handful of counts. The V gene is TRBV7-2, the J gene TRBJ1-5; 11 positions agree with TRBD1. V shed 5 bases and J 3 bases; nucleotides not matched to a gene: 6. This CDR3 spans 16 amino acids. The germline V gene has CDR1 SGHTA and CDR2 FQGNSA. CDR3 bases: TGTGCCAGCAGCCAAGGACAGGGGGCAATCAATCAGCCCCAGCATTTT. It codes for CASSQGQGAINQPQHF.

This clone was seen only a few times. The V and J genes are TRBV21-1 and TRBJ1-5. TRBV21-1 is termed a pseudogene. The CDR3 covers 16 residues. The CDR3 DNA follows: TGTGCCAGCAGCAAAGGGTCGGGTGTGAGAAATCAGCCCCAGCATTTT. This encodes CASSKGSGVRNQPQHF.

Only a few counts were recorded for this clone. The V call is TRBV2, the J call TRBJ1-5, with D perhaps TRBD1 (5 bases). Looked up from germline, CDR1 is SNHLY and CDR2 is FYNNEI. V was cut by 5 bases and J by 2 bases, with 10 bases left in between. The CDR3 is made up of 14 amino acids. CDR3 bases: TGTGCCAGCAGTTTCAGGGAAGGCAATCAGCCCCAGCATTTT. Translated: CASSFREGNQPQHF.

This clone turned up a few times. The chain recombines TRBV6-5 with TRBJ1-3, with 9 bases that match TRBD1. V lost 6 bases, J lost 2 bases, and 5 bases stayed unmatched. Germline CDR1 reads MNHEY; CDR2 reads SVGAGI. The CDR3 loop spans 15 amino acids. The CDR3 loop is CASRKQGAAGNTIYF. CDR3 DNA sequence: TGTGCCAGCAGGAAACAGGGGGCAGCTGGAAACACCATATATTTT.

CDR3 sequence (DNA): TGTGCCAGCAGCACAGGGGGCCTAGGGAACGAGCAGTACTTC. This translates into CASSTGGLGNEQYF. The chain couples TRBV7-9 to TRBJ2-7, with 9 nucleotides matching TRBD1. Germline CDR1 reads SEHNR; CDR2 reads FQNEAQ (reference sequence). This CDR3 spans 14 amino acids. V gave up 5 bases and J gave up 5 bases; unmatched junction bases: 7.

This clone was seen more than once but under ten times. The chain has TRBV2 and TRBJ1-6; 8 nucleotides line up with TRBD1. CDR1 is SNHLY and CDR2 is FYNNEI in the germline V gene. Germline trimming cut 7 bases from V and 8 bases from J; bases unmatched to any gene: 4. The CDR3 runs to 13 residues. Here the CDR3 reads CASKDREYSPLHF. DNA for the CDR3: TGTGCCAGCAAGGACAGGGAATATTCACCCCTCCACTTT.

The CDR3, as DNA: TGTGCCAGCAGCCTACGACAGGGGCGCTACAATGAGCAGTTCTTC. Translated: CASSLRQGRYNEQFF. The rearrangement links TRBV5-4 to TRBJ2-1; 8 bases map to TRBD1. With V trimmed by 4 bases and J by 3 bases, 6 bases remained unmatched. The CDR3 runs 15 residues. The germline CDR1 and CDR2 sequences are SGHNT and YYREEE (reference sequence).